These 6 T cell receptor beta chains share one sample of origin, sequenced in a study of a mutant IDH1 vaccine in newly diagnosed glioma (dated by TCRdb to the early 2020s). In the paper's terms, the time point label means: week 11, during vaccination. A 20-mer mutant IDH1 peptide at 300 micrograms in Montanide made up each vaccine dose, which was injected subcutaneously together with topical imiquimod. Their antigens are not known. Preparation of the library involved the immunoSEQ multiplex PCR assay. Entries here come from immuneACCESS through TCRdb and include only in-frame sequences with V and J called. Some clones fail to appear in such tables; in the studies checked, an unresolved V gene covers under half of the shortfall, and the cause of the remainder is unknown. This sample gives tens of thousands of clones in total; approximately 70% of them show up just once. 8% to 13% of the sample rests with the top ten.

The sequencing used peripheral blood mononuclear cells (PBMCs), collected from a glioma patient whose treatment included an IDH1 peptide vaccine. Source of these receptors: a man younger than 35 with glioma. Some clones in this sample may be carry-over from other donors' samples.

The genes are TRBV5-1 and TRBJ1-6; 7 bases agree with TRBD1. Germline lookup yields CDR1 SGHRS and CDR2 YFSETQ. This CDR3 has 14 amino acids. J gave up 9 bases and V 3 bases, and 6 bases lay outside the gene matches. The CDR3 is CASSSFGTASPLHF. The CDR3 region has the DNA TGCGCCAGCAGCTCATTCGGGACAGCTTCACCCCTCCACTTT. Full variable domain (missing parts from reference TRBV5-1 and TRBJ1-6): KAGVTQTPRYLIKTRGQQVTLSCSPISGHRSVSWYQQTPGQGLQFLFEYFSETQRNKGNFPGRFSGRQFSNSRSEMNVSTLELGDSALYLCASSSFGTASPLHFGNGTRLTVT.

The chain is built from TRBV7-9 and TRBJ2-3; TRBD2 matches 7 bases. The CDR3 is 17 residues long. J was trimmed by 4 bases and V by 1 base; bases with no gene match: 11. The germline V gene has CDR1 SEHNR and CDR2 FQNEAQ (reference sequence). The CDR3 sequence: CASSLVNLREPSDTQYF. CDR3 sequence (DNA): TGTGCCAGCAGCTTAGTAAATCTGCGGGAGCCTTCAGATACGCAGTATTTT. Full variable domain (outside the CDR3, taken from reference TRBV7-9 and TRBJ2-3): DTGVSQNPRHKITKRGQNVTFRCDPISEHNRLYWYRQTLGQGPEFLTYFQNEAQLEKSRLLSDRFSAERPKGSFSTLEIQRTEQGDSAMYLCASSLVNLREPSDTQYFGPGTRLTVL.

This clone was recorded once. The CDR3 protein is CASSSLGTGQETQYF. CDR3 nucleotide sequence: TGCGCCAGCAGCTCCTTAGGGACAGGCCAAGAGACCCAGTACTTC. The chain couples TRBV5-1 to TRBJ2-5; TRBD1 matches 8 bases. This CDR3 contains 15 residues. Per germline, CDR1 SGHRS and CDR2 YFSETQ. V shed 3 bases and J 1 base; nucleotides not matched to a gene: 5. Full variable domain (remainder filled in from reference TRBV5-1 and TRBJ2-5): KAGVTQTPRYLIKTRGQQVTLSCSPISGHRSVSWYQQTPGQGLQFLFEYFSETQRNKGNFPGRFSGRQFSNSRSEMNVSTLELGDSALYLCASSSLGTGQETQYFGPGTRLLVL.

This chain links TRBV5-1 with TRBJ1-3, with D possibly matching TRBD1 (5 bases). The CDR3 is 16 amino acids. V was shortened by 4 bases and J by 2 bases, with 16 bases between the two germline ends. Germline V lookup: CDR1 SGHRS, CDR2 YFSETQ. CDR3 amino acids: CASSPDVLGPGNTIYF. CDR3 bases: TGCGCCAGCAGCCCGGACGTCTTGGGACCTGGAAACACCATATATTTT.

V usage is TRBV13 and J usage is TRBJ1-2; tentatively, D is TRBD1 (5 bases). V was clipped by 5 bases and J by 5 bases, with 18 bases between them. Germline values: CDR1 PRHDT, CDR2 FYEKMQ (reference sequence). This CDR3 contains 15 residues. The CDR3 sequence is CASSTTEDRDYGYTF. CDR3 in DNA: TGTGCCAGCAGCACCACGGAAGACAGAGATTATGGCTACACCTTC.

This rearrangement joins TRBV10-3 to TRBJ1-2; D not resolved. The CDR3 spans 13 residues. Germline V gene data show CDR1 as ENHRY and CDR2 as SYGVKD. Trimming pared 2 bases from V and 2 bases from J, leaving 6 bases between. Here the CDR3 DNA reads TGTGCCATCAGTGAGGGACGCAACTATGGCTACACCTTC. Encoded protein: CAISEGRNYGYTF.